The 21 T cell receptor beta chains below come from one sample, sequenced in a study of regulatory T cells in long-lasting Graves disease. Through Arm-PCR of CDR3 regions and iRepertoire HTBI primers, TCR beta libraries were built. TCRdb reprocessed the multiplex PCR reads with MiXCR, giving one entry per CDR3 protein. The table lists some 600,000 distinct CDR3 sequences, roughly 16% of them singletons. Time point reported: newly diagnosed GD, antithyroid drugs for less than 3 months. Scientists built the TCR library using RNA that was extracted from PBMCs. The data were also submitted as part of a second study, on T cells in Graves' hyperthyroidism and ophthalmopathy.

Sequences were derived from peripheral blood mononuclear cells (PBMCs), sampled at new diagnosis, from a patient treated with antithyroid drugs. These receptors originate from a young man with Graves disease.

This clonotype was seen a few times. This chain links TRBV29-1 with TRBJ2-1; TRBD2 matches 9 bases. Germline values: CDR1 SQVTM, CDR2 ANQGSEA. After removal of 2 bases from V and 8 bases from J, the junction contained 10 bases not matched to a gene. This CDR3 is 15 amino acids long. This CDR3 is CSVELPSGNLDEQFF. The CDR3 DNA reads TGCAGCGTTGAACTGCCTAGCGGGAATTTGGATGAGCAGTTCTTC.

This clonotype was detected ten times or more. The V call is TRBV11-2, the J call TRBJ2-1; tentative D call: TRBD2 (5 bases). The CDR3 is 15 residues long. Trimming took 5 bases from V and 3 from J, leaving 14 bases between them. Germline CDR1 and CDR2: SGHAT and FQNNGV. The CDR3 protein is CASSAGREFYNEQFF. The CDR3, as DNA: TGTGCCAGCAGCGCTGGGAGAGAGTTCTACAATGAGCAGTTCTTC. The full variable domain, completed using reference TRBV11-2 and TRBJ2-1, is EAGVAQSPRYKIIEKRQSVAFWCNPISGHATLYWYQQILGQGPKLLIQFQNNGVVDDSQLPKDRFSAERLKGVDSTLKIQPAKLEDSAVYLCASSAGREFYNEQFFGPGTRLTVL.

About this clonotype: Only one base separates this from a far larger clonotype, so it likely reflects a read error. Likely a read error: the CDR3 ends without its conserved phenylalanine or tryptophan. The chain couples TRBV7-8 to TRBJ2-5; D might be TRBD2 (6 bases). The J call is doubtful: the DNA matches TRBJ2-1 better. Germline CDR1 is SGHVS and CDR2 is FQNEAQ. The CDR3 has 16 residues. The CDR3 DNA reads as TGTGCCAGCAGCTTTCAGCGGACGGGGGCCTACAATGAGCAGTTCCTC. As protein: CASSFQRTGAYNEQFL.

This clonotype was counted ten times or more. This chain uses TRBV28 with TRBJ1-5; possibly TRBD1 for D (5 bases). Looked up from germline, CDR1 is MDHEN and CDR2 is SYDVKM. There are 12 residues in the CDR3. The V end lost 7 bases, the J end lost 5 bases, and 9 bases lay between the germline ends. CDR3 sequence reads: CASNRGDQPQHF. The DNA of the CDR3 is TGTGCCAGCAATAGAGGGGATCAGCCCCAGCATTTT.

On this clonotype itself: Being one base from a much bigger clone, this may be a read error. The V call is TRBV27, the J call TRBJ1-1, with D possibly matching TRBD1 (5 bases). The CDR3 totals 16 residues. Germline V gene data show CDR1 as MNHEY and CDR2 as SMNVEV (reference sequence). The CDR3 nucleotides read TGTACCAGCAGTTTAGTCGCAGGGAATGGGAACACTGAAGCTTTCTTT. This gives the protein CTSSLVAGNGNTEAFF.

This clonotype was recorded many times. One end of the junction does not line up with germline, which may come from a read error. DNA for the CDR3: TGTGCCAGCAGCCCGAGCATGAACACTGAAGCTTTCTTT. It translates to CASSPSMNTEAFF. The chain links TRBV5-1 to TRBJ1-1; D ambiguous. The CDR3 totals 13 residues. Germline assignment: CDR1 SGHRS and CDR2 YFSETQ. Together with reference TRBV5-1 and TRBJ1-1, the CDR3 gives the full variable domain: KAGVTQTPRYLIKTRGQQVTLSCSPISGHRSVSWYQQTPGQGLQFLFEYFSETQRNKGNFPGRFSGRQFSNSRSEMNVSTLELGDSALYLCASSPSMNTEAFFGQGTRLTVV.

V and J are TRBV3-1 and TRBJ2-3, with D possibly matching TRBD2 (6 bases). With 2 bases removed from V and 2 bases from J, the gap between germline ends came to 14 bases. Germline assignment: CDR1 LGHDT and CDR2 YNNKEL (reference sequence). The CDR3 has 16 residues. The CDR3 sequence: CASSQFTGALTDTQYF. CDR3 nucleotides: TGTGCCAGCAGCCAATTTACGGGAGCGCTCACAGATACGCAGTATTTT.

The chain uses TRBV28 and TRBJ2-2; D is unresolved. The CDR3 consists of 16 residues. V lost 5 bases to trimming and J lost 4 bases, with 17 bases between them. CDR1 and CDR2 (germline): MDHEN, SYDVKM. The CDR3, as DNA: TGTGCCAGCAGTCCTCAGGCCATGTCGGCCACCGGGGAGCTGTTTTTT. Residues: CASSPQAMSATGELFF.

The table lists this clonotype with many counts. The V call is TRBV5-1, the J call TRBJ2-1; 12 bases map to TRBD2. V gave up 6 bases and J gave up 7 bases; unmatched junction bases: 5. This CDR3 region has 14 residues. The germline V gene encodes CDR1 SGHRS and CDR2 YFSETQ. The CDR3 region is CASNRGTSGNEQFF. CDR3 sequence (DNA): TGCGCCAGCAACAGGGGGACTAGCGGGAATGAGCAGTTCTTC.

This clonotype was seen repeatedly, ten times or more. The chain links TRBV6-1 to TRBJ2-1; 9 nucleotides agree with TRBD1. V lost 6 bases to trimming and J lost 0 bases; unmatched junction nucleotides: 6. Germline CDR1 reads MNHNS; CDR2 reads SASEGT. The CDR3 sequence is 16 residues long. As DNA, the CDR3 is TGTGCCAGCAGAAACAGGGGGCCGCCCTCCTACAATGAGCAGTTCTTC. It codes for CASRNRGPPSYNEQFF.

A remark on this clonotype: This CDR3 is missing its conserved last phenylalanine or tryptophan, likely due to a read error. The chain has TRBV3-1 and TRBJ1-2; TRBD1 might be the D (5 bases). CDR1 and CDR2 (germline): LGHDT, YNNKEL (reference sequence). This CDR3 contains 16 residues. Between the trimmed V and J ends, which lost 1 base and 2 bases, there was a span of 14 bases. In DNA, the CDR3 is TGTGCCAGCAGCCAAGCCTTCGGGAAGGGGAACTATGGCTACACCCTC. Residues: CASSQAFGKGNYGYTL.

This clonotype was counted a few times. This chain connects TRBV5-1 to TRBJ2-7, with 8 bases lining up with TRBD1. This CDR3 contains 16 residues. The trim removed 0 bases at V and 4 bases at J, leaving 9 bases unmatched. Germline assignment: CDR1 SGHRS and CDR2 YFSETQ. CDR3 protein: CASSLEAAGGAYEQYF. DNA for the CDR3: TGCGCCAGCAGCTTGGAGGCCGCAGGGGGCGCTTACGAGCAGTACTTC. The full variable domain, completed using reference TRBV5-1 and TRBJ2-7, is KAGVTQTPRYLIKTRGQQVTLSCSPISGHRSVSWYQQTPGQGLQFLFEYFSETQRNKGNFPGRFSGRQFSNSRSEMNVSTLELGDSALYLCASSLEAAGGAYEQYFGPGTRLTVT.

Many counts were recorded for this clonotype. One end of the junction does not line up with germline, which may come from a read error. The rearrangement links TRBV18 to TRBJ2-2; D gene unclear. CDR3 size: 12 residues. Germline loops: CDR1 KGHSH, CDR2 LQKENI. The CDR3 nucleotides are TGTGCCAGCTCACCAACGACCGGAGAGCTGTTTTTT. Protein product: CASSPTTGELFF.

In its sample, this clonotype was seen many times. The chain carries TRBV10-3 and TRBJ2-7, with a weak D call TRBD1 (5 bases). The germline V gene encodes CDR1 ENHRY and CDR2 SYGVKD. Deletions cut 9 bases from V and 5 bases from J, with 17 bases between. The CDR3 is made up of 13 amino acids. The CDR3 DNA is TGTGCCATGACACCGCAGGGTAGCCACGAGCAGTACTTC. Amino acid sequence: CAMTPQGSHEQYF.

This clonotype occurred a few times. Compared with germline, one end of the junction differs, possibly owing to a read error. This chain uses TRBV6-1 with TRBJ1-2; TRBD1 matches 7 bases. Germline V gene lookup returns CDR1 MNHNS and CDR2 SASEGT. This CDR3 contains 15 residues. CDR3: CASSEGRTGYYDYTF. DNA of the CDR3: TGTGCCAGCAGTGAGGGACGGACAGGCTACTATGACTACACCTTC.

This clonotype has only a few counts. The rearrangement links TRBV13 to TRBJ2-7, with 7 bases aligning to TRBD1. The CDR3 has 14 amino acids. Per germline, CDR1 PRHDT and CDR2 FYEKMQ (reference sequence). The V gene end was trimmed by 5 bases and the J gene end by 2 bases; junction bases not matched to a gene: 6. The CDR3 DNA reads as TGTGCCAGCAGCCACGGGACAGCGACCTACGAGCAGTACTTC. It encodes CASSHGTATYEQYF.

This clonotype appeared many times. This chain links TRBV12-5 with TRBJ2-5; 9 bases fit TRBD2. CDR1 is LGHNT, CDR2 FRNRAP, per germline. The CDR3 has 15 residues. The ends lost 3 bases at V and 4 bases at J; junction bases unmatched: 6. The CDR3 DNA reads as TGTGCTAGTGGTTTCGGTAGCGGGAGCGGAGAGACCCAGTACTTC. As protein: CASGFGSGSGETQYF.

This clonotype was counted a few times. The CDR3 DNA sequence: TGCAGTGCTAGAGAACACTCTAGCGGGAGACTCTACGAGCAGTACTTC. Translated: CSAREHSSGRLYEQYF. V is TRBV20-1 and J is TRBJ2-7, with 10 bases aligning to TRBD2. Germline V lookup: CDR1 DFQATT, CDR2 SNEGSKA (reference sequence). With V trimmed by 0 bases and J by 3 bases, 8 bases remained unmatched. CDR3 length: 16 amino acids.

This clonotype was observed at least ten times. In DNA form, the CDR3 reads TGTGCCAGCAGTGAAGAGGGGTGGGGCTATGGCTACACCTTC. The encoded protein is CASSEEGWGYGYTF. The V gene is TRBV6-1, the J gene TRBJ1-2; D might be TRBD1 (5 bases). Trimming removed 1 base from V and 4 bases from J, with 10 bases in between. CDR1 MNHNS and CDR2 SASEGT come from the germline V gene. The CDR3 is 14 residues long.

The sample holds many counts of this clonotype. This chain uses TRBV20-1 with TRBJ2-5; a possible D gene is TRBD2 (6 bases). The CDR3 totals 13 residues. Germline V gene lookup returns CDR1 DFQATT and CDR2 SNEGSKA (reference sequence). The V and J ends lost 5 bases and 5 bases respectively, with 15 bases between them. The CDR3 sequence: CSARGAHRETQYF. CDR3 in DNA: TGCAGTGCTCGCGGGGCTCACCGGGAGACCCAGTACTTC.

This clonotype has at least ten counts. The chain combines TRBV2 with TRBJ1-1; TRBD1 aligns across 9 bases. Germline-derived CDR1 and CDR2 are SNHLY and FYNNEI. With V trimmed by 6 bases and J by 1 base, 3 bases remained unmatched. The CDR3 has 14 amino acids. The CDR3 here is CASSIQGANTEAFF. The DNA of the CDR3 is TGTGCCAGCAGCATACAGGGGGCGAACACTGAAGCTTTCTTT.